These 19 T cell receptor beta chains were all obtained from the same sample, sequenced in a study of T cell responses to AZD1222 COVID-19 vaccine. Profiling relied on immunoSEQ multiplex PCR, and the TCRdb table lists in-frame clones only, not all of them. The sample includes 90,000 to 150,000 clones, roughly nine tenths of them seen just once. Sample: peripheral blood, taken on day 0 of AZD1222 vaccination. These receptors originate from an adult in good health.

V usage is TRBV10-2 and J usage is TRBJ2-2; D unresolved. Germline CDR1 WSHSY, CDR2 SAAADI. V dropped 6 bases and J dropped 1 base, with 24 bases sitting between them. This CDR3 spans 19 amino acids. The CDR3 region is CASRAAWTENLLNTGELFF. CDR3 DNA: TGCGCCAGCAGAGCCGCCTGGACGGAGAACCTTCTGAACACCGGGGAGCTGTTTTTT.

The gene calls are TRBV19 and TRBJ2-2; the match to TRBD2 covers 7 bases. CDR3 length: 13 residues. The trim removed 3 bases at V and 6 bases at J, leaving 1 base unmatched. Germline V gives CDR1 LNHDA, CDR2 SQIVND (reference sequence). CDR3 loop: CASSMGRAGELFF. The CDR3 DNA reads TGTGCCAGTAGTATGGGGAGGGCCGGGGAGCTGTTTTTT.

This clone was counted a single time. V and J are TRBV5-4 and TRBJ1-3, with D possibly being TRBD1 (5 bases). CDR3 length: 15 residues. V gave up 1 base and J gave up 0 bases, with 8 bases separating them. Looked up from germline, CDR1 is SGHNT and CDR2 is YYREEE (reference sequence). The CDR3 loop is CASSLRGFSGNTIYF. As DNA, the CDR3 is TGTGCCAGCAGCTTGCGGGGGTTCTCTGGAAACACCATATATTTT.

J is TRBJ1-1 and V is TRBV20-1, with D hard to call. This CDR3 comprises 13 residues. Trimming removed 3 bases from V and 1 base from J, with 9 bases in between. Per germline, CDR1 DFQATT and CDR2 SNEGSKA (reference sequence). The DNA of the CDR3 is TGCAGTGCTAGTTCCCGGGGGAACACTGAAGCTTTCTTT. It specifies CSASSRGNTEAFF.

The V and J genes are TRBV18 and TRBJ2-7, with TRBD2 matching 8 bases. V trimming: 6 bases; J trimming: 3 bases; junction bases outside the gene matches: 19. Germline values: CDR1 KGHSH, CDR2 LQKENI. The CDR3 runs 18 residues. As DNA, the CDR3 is TGTGCCAGCTCTTCTCAACTCCTTGGCCTAGCGGGTAACTACGAGCAGTACTTC. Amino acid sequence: CASSSQLLGLAGNYEQYF. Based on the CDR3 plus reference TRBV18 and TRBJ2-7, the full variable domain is NAGVMQNPRHLVRRRGQEARLRCSPMKGHSHVYWYRQLPEEGLKFMVYLQKENIIDESGMPKERFSAEFPKEGPSILRIQQVVRGDSAAYFCASSSQLLGLAGNYEQYFGPGTRLTVT.

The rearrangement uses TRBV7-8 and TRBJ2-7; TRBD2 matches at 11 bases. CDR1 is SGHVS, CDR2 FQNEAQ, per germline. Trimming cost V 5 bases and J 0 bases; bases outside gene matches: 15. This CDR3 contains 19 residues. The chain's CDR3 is CASSRPPLLAGGPSYEQYF. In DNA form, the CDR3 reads TGTGCCAGCAGCCGACCTCCCTTGCTAGCGGGAGGTCCCTCCTACGAGCAGTACTTC. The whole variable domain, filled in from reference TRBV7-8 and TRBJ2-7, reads GAGVSQSPRYKVAKRGQDVALRCDPISGHVSLFWYQQALGQGPEFLTYFQNEAQLDKSGLPSDRFFAERPEGSVSTLKIQRTQQEDSAVYLCASSRPPLLAGGPSYEQYFGPGTRLTVT.

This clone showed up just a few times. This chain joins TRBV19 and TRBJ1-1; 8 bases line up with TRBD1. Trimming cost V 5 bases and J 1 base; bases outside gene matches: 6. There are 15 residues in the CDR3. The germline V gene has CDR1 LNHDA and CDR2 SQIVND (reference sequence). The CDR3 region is CASSQVTGANTEAFF. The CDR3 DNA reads TGTGCCAGTAGTCAAGTGACAGGGGCGAACACTGAAGCTTTCTTT.

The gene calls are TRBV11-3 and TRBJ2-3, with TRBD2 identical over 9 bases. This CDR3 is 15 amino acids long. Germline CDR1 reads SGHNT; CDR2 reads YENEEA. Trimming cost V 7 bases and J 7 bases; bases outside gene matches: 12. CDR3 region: CASIPLAGIGNTQYF. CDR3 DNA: TGTGCCAGCATCCCCCTAGCGGGAATCGGTAATACGCAGTATTTT.

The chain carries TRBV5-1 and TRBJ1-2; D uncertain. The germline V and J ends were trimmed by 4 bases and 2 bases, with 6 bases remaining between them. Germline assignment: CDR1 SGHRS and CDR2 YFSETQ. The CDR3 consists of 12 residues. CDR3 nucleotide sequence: TGCGCCAGCAGCGACGGAAACTATGGCTACACCTTC. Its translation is CASSDGNYGYTF.

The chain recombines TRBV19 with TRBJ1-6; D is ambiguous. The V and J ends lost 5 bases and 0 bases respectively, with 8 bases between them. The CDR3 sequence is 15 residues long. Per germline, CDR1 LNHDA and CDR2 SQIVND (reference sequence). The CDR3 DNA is TGTGCCAGTAGTCGAGAGAGCTCCTATAATTCACCCCTCCACTTT. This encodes CASSRESSYNSPLHF.

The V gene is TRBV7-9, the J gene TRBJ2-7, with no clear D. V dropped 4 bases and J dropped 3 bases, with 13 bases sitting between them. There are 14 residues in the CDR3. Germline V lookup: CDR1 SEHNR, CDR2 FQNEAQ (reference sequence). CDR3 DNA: TGTGCCAGCAGCTCCCACGTAACCCTCTACGAGCAGTACTTC. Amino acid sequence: CASSSHVTLYEQYF.

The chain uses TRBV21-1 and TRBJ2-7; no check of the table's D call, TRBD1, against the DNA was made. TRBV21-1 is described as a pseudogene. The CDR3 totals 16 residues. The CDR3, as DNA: TGTGCCAGCAGCCCCGGTGGCCAGGGGAGCTCCTACGAGCAGTACTTC. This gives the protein CASSPGGQGSSYEQYF.

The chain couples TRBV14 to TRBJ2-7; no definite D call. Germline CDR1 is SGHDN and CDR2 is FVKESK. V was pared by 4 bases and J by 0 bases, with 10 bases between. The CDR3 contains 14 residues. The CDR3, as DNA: TGTGCCAGCAGCCCTTGGACCGGCTCCTACGAGCAGTACTTC. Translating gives CASSPWTGSYEQYF.

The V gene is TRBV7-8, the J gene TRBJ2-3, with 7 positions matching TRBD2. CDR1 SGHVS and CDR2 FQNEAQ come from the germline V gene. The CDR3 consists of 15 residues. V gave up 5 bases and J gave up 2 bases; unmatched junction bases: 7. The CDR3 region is CASSPWGGVTDTQYF. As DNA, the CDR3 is TGTGCCAGCAGCCCGTGGGGGGGAGTCACAGATACGCAGTATTTT.

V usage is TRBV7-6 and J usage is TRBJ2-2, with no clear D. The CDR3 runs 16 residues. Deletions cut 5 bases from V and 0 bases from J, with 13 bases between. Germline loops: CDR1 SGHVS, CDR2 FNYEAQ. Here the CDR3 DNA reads TGTGCCAGCAGCCTCAACGCTCCCCCGAACACCGGGGAGCTGTTTTTT. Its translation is CASSLNAPPNTGELFF.

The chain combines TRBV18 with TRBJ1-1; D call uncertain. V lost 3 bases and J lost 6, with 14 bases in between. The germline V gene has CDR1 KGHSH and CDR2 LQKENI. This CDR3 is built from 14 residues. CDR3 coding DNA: TGTGCCAGCTCACCGGTTTCCGGCAGCCCTGAAGCTTTCTTT. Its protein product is CASSPVSGSPEAFF.

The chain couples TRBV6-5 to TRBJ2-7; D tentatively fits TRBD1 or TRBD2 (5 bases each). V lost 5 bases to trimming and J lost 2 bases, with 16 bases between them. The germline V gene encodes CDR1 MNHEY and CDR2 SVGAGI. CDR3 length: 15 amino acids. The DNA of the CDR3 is TGTGCCAGCAGTCGCTCTGGGTGGGGGACCTACGAGCAGTACTTC. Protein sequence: CASSRSGWGTYEQYF.

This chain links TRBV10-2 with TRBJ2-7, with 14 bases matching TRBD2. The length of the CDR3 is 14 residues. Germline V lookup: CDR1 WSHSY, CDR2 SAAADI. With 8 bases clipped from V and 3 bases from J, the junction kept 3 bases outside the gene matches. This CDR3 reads CASGTSGRYYEQYF. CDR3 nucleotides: TGCGCCAGCGGGACTAGCGGGAGATACTACGAGCAGTACTTC.

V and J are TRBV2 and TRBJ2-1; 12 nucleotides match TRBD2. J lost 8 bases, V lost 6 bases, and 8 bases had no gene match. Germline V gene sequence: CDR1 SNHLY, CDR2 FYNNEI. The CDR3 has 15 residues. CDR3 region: CASRILAGGPYEQFF. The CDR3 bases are TGTGCCAGCAGGATCCTAGCGGGAGGGCCCTATGAGCAGTTCTTC.